This T cell receptor (beta chain) derives from a study of monozygotic twins with inflammatory bowel disease. CDR3 length equals 14 residues. CDR1 is MDHEN and CDR2 is SYDVKM in the germline V gene. Turning to this clonotype: The target antigen is unknown.

Study-wide findings and caveats: Healthy co-twins had higher TCRbeta inverse Simpson diversity than their IBD twins. T cell subtypes were not distinguishable in this analysis. Clonotype sharing was lower in IBD patients than healthy twins, most markedly with disease activity.

TCRdb re-called the 5' RACE reads; one entry per CDR3 protein, DNA not given. The sample totals about 300,000 distinct CDR3 sequences. Isolation of total RNA was performed on whole blood, with no prior T cell sorting. The sample consisted of blood. The J gene is TRBJ2-7, the V gene TRBV28; the D call from TCRdb, TRBD1, cannot be confirmed without DNA. The clonotype comes from a human donor with ulcerative colitis or Crohn's disease, or a healthy co-twin of an affected twin (not recorded which). CDR3 amino acids: CASRIQGRTYEQYF.